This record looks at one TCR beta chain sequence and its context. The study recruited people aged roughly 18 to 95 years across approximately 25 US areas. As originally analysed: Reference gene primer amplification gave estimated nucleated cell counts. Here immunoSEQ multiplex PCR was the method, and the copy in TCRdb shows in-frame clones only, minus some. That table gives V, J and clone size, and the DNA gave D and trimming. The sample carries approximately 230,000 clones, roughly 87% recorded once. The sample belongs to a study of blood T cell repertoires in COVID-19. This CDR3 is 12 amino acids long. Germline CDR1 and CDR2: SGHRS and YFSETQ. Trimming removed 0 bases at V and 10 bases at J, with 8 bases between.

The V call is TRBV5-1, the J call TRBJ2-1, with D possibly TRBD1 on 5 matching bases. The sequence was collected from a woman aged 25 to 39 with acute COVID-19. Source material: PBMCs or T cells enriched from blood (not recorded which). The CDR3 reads CASSLGTNEQFF. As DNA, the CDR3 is TGCGCCAGCAGCTTGGGGACAAACGAGCAGTTCTTC.